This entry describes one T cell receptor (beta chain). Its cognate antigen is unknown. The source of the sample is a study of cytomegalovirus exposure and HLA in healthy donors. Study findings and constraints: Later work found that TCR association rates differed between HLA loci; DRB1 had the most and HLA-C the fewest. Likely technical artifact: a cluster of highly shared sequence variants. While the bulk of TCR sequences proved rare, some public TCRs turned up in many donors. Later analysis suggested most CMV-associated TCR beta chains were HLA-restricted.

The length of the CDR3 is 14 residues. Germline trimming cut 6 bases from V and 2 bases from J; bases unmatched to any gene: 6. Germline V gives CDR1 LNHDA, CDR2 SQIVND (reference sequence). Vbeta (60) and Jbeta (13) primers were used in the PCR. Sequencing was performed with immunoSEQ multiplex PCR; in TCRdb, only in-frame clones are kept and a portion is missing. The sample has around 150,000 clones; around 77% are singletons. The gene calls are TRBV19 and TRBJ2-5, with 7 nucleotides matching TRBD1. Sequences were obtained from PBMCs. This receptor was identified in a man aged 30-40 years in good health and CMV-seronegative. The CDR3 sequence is CASSKGDSQETQYF. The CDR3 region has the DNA TGTGCCAGTAGCAAAGGGGACAGTCAAGAGACCCAGTACTTC.